The clone carrying this T cell receptor beta chain was recorded only once. This entry comes from a study of shared clonotypes between healthy human individuals. Looking at the study overall: In total, the donors were a couple of women and a few men aged 18 to 49.

Across several immunoSEQ plates, the genomic DNA of each subset was split evenly. In the authors' methods: ImmunoSEQ supplied junction-only sequences lacking quality scores, so filtering was different. Sequencing used immunoSEQ multiplex PCR; TCRdb keeps in-frame clones, though not all of them. The V and J calls and the clone size are those of that table, but D and trimming were determined from the DNA. This sample carries 2 million to 2.5 million clones, about 92% of them seen once, and the ten largest clones take 0.35% to 0.45%. This sequence originates from a man in his late teens or twenties in good health. Some clones in this sample may be carry-over from other donors' samples. Sequenced input: naive CD4+ T cells from PBMCs. Subset noted: CD45RA+ positively selected.

CDR3 nucleotide sequence: TGTGCCAGCCCCGCCGGGGGCGAAGGCTACGAGCAGTACTTC. Protein sequence: CASPAGGEGYEQYF. This chain uses TRBV5-6 with TRBJ2-7; the D call may be TRBD1 or TRBD2 (6 bases each). The germline V and J ends were trimmed by 7 bases and 3 bases, with 17 bases remaining between them. The CDR3 has 14 amino acids. The germline CDR1 and CDR2 sequences are SGHDT and YYEEEE.